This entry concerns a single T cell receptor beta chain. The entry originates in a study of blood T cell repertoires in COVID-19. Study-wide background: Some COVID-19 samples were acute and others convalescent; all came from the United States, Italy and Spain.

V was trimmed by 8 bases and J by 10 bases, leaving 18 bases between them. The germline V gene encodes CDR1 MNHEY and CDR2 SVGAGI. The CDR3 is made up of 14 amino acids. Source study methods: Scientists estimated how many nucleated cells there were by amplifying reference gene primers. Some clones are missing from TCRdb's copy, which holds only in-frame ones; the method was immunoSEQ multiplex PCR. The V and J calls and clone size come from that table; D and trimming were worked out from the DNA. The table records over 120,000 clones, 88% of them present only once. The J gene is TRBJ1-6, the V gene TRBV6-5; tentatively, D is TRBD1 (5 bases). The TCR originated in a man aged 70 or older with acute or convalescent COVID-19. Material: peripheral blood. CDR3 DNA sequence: TGTGCCAGCGGAATCCAGGAGGGGATGTCACCCCTCCACTTT. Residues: CASGIQEGMSPLHF.